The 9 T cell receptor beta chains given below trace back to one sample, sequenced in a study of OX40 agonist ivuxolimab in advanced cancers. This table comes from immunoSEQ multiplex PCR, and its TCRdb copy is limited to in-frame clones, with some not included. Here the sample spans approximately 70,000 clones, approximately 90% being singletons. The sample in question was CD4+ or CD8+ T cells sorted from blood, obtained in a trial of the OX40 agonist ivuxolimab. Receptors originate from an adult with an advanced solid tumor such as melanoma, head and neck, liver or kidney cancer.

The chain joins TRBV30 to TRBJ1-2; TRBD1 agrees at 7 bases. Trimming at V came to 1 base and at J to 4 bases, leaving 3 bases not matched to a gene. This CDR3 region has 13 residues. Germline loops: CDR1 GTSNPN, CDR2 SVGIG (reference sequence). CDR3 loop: CAWSASGGYGYTF. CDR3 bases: TGTGCCTGGAGTGCTTCAGGGGGCTATGGCTACACCTTC.

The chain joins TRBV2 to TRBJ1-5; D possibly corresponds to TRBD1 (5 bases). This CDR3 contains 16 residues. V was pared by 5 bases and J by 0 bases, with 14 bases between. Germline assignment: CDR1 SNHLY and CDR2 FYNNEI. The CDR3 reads CASSPRRGASNQPQHF. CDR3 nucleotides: TGTGCCAGCAGTCCTCGACGGGGCGCTAGCAATCAGCCCCAGCATTTT.

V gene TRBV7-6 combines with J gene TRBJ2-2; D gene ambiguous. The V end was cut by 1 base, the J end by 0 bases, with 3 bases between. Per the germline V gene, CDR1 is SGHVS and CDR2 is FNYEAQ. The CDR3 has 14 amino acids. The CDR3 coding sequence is TGTGCCAGCAGCTTAGGGTCGAACACCGGGGAGCTGTTTTTT. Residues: CASSLGSNTGELFF.

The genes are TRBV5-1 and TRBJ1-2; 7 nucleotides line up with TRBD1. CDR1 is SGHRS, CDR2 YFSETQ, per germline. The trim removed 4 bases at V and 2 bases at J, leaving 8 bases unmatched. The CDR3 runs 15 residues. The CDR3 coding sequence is TGCGCCAGCAGCCCAACCGGACAGGAGAACTATGGCTACACCTTC. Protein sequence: CASSPTGQENYGYTF.

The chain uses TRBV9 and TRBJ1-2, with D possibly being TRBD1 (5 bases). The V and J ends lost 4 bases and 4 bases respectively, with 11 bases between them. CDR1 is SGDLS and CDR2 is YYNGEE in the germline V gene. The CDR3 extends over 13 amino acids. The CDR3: CASSPQGPYGYTF. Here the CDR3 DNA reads TGTGCCAGCAGCCCCCAGGGACCCTATGGCTACACCTTC.

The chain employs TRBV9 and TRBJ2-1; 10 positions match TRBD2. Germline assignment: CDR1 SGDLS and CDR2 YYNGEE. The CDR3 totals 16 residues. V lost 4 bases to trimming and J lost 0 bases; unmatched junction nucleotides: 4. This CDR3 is CASSKLAGSSYNEQFF. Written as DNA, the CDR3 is TGTGCCAGCAGCAAACTAGCGGGATCCTCCTACAATGAGCAGTTCTTC.

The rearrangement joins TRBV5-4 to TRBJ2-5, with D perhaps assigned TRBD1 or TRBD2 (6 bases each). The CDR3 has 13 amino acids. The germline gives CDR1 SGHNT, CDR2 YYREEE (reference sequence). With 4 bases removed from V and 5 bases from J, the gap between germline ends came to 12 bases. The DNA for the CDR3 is TGTGCCAGCAGCGACGGGGGCCGGGAGACCCAGTACTTC. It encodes CASSDGGRETQYF.

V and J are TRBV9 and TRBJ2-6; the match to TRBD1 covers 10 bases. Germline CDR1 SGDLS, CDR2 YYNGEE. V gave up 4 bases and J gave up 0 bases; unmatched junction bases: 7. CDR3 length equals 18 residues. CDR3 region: CASSITTGGVSGANVLTF. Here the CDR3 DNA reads TGTGCCAGCAGCATAACGACAGGGGGCGTCTCTGGGGCCAACGTCCTGACTTTC.

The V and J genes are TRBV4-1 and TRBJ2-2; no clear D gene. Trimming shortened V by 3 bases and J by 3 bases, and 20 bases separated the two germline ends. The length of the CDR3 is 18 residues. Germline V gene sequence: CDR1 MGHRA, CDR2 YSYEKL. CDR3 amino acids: CASSHLIRSNMDTGELFF. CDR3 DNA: TGCGCCAGCAGCCACCTGATAAGGTCTAATATGGACACCGGGGAGCTGTTTTTT.